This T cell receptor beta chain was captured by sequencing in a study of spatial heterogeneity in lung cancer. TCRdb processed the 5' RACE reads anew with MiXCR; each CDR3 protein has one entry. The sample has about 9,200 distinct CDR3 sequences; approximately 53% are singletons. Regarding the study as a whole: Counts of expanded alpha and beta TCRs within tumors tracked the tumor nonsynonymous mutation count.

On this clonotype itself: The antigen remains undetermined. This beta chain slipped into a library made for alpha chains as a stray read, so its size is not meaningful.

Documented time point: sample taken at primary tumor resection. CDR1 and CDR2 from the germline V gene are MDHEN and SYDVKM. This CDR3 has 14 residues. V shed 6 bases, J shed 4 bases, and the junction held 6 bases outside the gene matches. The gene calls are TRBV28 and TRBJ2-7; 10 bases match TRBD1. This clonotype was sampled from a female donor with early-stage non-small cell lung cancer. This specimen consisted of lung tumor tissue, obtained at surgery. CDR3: CASSSRDRGYEQYF. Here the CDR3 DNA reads TGTGCCAGCAGCTCTCGGGACAGGGGATACGAGCAGTACTTC.